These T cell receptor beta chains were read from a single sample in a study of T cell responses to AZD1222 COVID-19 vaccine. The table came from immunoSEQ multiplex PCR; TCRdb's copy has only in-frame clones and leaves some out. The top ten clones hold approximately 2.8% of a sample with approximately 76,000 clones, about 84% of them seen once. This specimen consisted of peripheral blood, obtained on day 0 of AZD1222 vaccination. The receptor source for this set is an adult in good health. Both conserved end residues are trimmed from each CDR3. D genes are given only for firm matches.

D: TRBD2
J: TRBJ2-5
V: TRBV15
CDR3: ATSRGRGVQETQY

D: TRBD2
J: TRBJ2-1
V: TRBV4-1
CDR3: ASSQDTAGAGLDEQF

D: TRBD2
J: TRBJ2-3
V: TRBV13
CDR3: ASSPTQGLAGERDTQY

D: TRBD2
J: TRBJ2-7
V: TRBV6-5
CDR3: ASRLAGDRYEQY

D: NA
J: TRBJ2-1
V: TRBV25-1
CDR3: ASRDGIRNEQF

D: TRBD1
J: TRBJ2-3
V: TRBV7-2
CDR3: ASSPGTGTSTDTQY

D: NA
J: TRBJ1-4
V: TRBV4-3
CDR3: ASSQEAGVSGEKLF

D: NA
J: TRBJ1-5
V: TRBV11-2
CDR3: ASSLDPGGNQPQH

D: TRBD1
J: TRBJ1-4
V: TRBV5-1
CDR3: ASSLGGQGTNEKLF

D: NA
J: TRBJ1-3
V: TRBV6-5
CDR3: ASSPPGENTIY

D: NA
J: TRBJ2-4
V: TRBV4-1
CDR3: ASSRGDGGLRDIQY

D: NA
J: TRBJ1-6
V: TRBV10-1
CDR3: ASSVGQNNSPLH

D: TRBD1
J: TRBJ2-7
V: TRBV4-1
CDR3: ASSQVQGAYEQY

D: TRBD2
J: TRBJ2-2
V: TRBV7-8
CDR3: ASSFPGTSGGPVGELF

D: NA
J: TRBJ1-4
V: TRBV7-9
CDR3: ASSLAGVNEKLF

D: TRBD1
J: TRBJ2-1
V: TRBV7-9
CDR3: ASSTRTGGDEQF

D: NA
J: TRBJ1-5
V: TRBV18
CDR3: ASAGTNQPQH

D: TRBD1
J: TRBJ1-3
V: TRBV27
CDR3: ASRRITGGARGNTIY